This T cell receptor beta chain is drawn from a study of blood T cell repertoires in COVID-19. Study-wide context: There were acute and convalescent COVID-19 samples, and they came from the United States, Italy and Spain. The cDNA or gDNA used as material had been derived from T cells, B-cell-depleted T cells, or PBMCs.

Original methodology: From reference gene primer amplification, estimates of nucleated cell counts were derived. Libraries were prepared by immunoSEQ multiplex PCR; TCRdb keeps only in-frame clonotypes and omits some of them. V and J calls plus clone size are reproduced from that table; the DNA served to infer D and trimming. The repertoire holds about 110,000 clones, over 60% seen once, with around 4.7% in the top ten. This clone appeared once. The sequencing sample was made of peripheral blood. The TCR sequence derives from a human donor in a cohort sampled during active or convalescent COVID-19.

CDR3: CASSLRGTARTNYGYTF. The CDR3 DNA sequence: TGTGCCAGCAGCCTAAGGGGGACAGCTCGAACTAACTATGGCTACACCTTC. This chain joins TRBV14 and TRBJ1-2, with 7 bases identical to TRBD1. J gave up 0 bases and V 4 bases, and 11 bases lay outside the gene matches. The CDR3 is 17 amino acids. The V gene's germline CDR1 is SGHDN and CDR2 FVKESK.